The next 16 T cell receptor beta chains were all read from a single sample in a study of T-cell memory formation after mild COVID-19. TCRdb used MiXCR to reprocess the 5' RACE reads, holding one entry per CDR3 protein. The table has over 95,000 distinct CDR3 sequences, 22% seen once. The sample taken for sequencing was PBMCs or a T cell subset sorted from them (not recorded which). These receptors came from a man aged 18 to 35 who had mild COVID-19 (a few samples of this study predate the infection). Cell type and time point are not known.

The sample holds a few counts of this clonotype. The chain uses TRBV6-5 and TRBJ1-2; perhaps TRBD1 as D (5 bases). The V end lost 6 bases, the J end lost 4 bases, and 18 bases lay between the germline ends. The germline gives CDR1 MNHEY, CDR2 SVGAGI. The CDR3 has 15 amino acids. CDR3 in DNA: TGTGCCAGCAGCAGCCCCAGGGTCCCCTCCTATGGCTACACCTTC. Translated, it gives CASSSPRVPSYGYTF.

This chain links TRBV10-3 with TRBJ1-1, with D tentatively TRBD1 (5 bases). The CDR3 loop spans 13 amino acids. CDR1 and CDR2 (germline): ENHRY, SYGVKD. Trimming took 5 bases from V and 7 from J, leaving 14 bases between them. The DNA for the CDR3 is TGTGCCATCAGTCCGGGACTGTTTGTTGAAGCTTTCTTT. This sequence encodes CAISPGLFVEAFF.

The V call is TRBV7-9, the J call TRBJ1-1; D is perhaps TRBD1 (5 bases). V was pared by 2 bases and J by 8 bases, with 15 bases between. The CDR3 contains 14 residues. The V gene's germline CDR1 is SEHNR and CDR2 FQNEAQ (reference sequence). This CDR3 reads CASSLTDSDSEAFF. The DNA for the CDR3 is TGTGCCAGCAGCTTAACAGATAGTGACAGCGAAGCTTTCTTT.

In DNA, the CDR3 is TGTGCCAGCAGCTTAGGGGACAGCCCCTACGAGCAGTACTTC. This gives the protein CASSLGDSPYEQYF. The V call is TRBV7-8, the J call TRBJ2-7; 7 bases line up with TRBD1. The CDR3 loop spans 14 amino acids. Germline CDR1 SGHVS, CDR2 FQNEAQ. V lost 1 base, J lost 2 bases, and 2 bases stayed unmatched.

In nucleotides, the CDR3 is TGCGCCAGCAGCCAAGATAATAGTGATAATTCACCCCTCCACTTT. It encodes CASSQDNSDNSPLHF. This sequence joins TRBV4-3 and TRBJ1-6; D uncertain. The CDR3 covers 15 residues. Germline CDR1 LGHNA, CDR2 YSLEER. V was pared by 0 bases and J by 5 bases, with 8 bases between.

V and J are TRBV5-6 and TRBJ2-1; 14 positions agree with TRBD2. The CDR3 extends over 15 amino acids. Germline V gene lookup returns CDR1 SGHDT and CDR2 YYEEEE. The J segment lost 6 bases and the V segment lost 3 bases, leaving 2 bases of the junction unmatched. The CDR3 DNA sequence: TGTGCCAGCAGCTCCGGGACTAGCGGGAGCAATGAGCAGTTCTTC. Its protein is CASSSGTSGSNEQFF.

This chain links TRBV7-9 with TRBJ1-1; D ambiguous. This CDR3 region has 11 residues. The ends were cut back, 5 bases at V and 8 bases at J, with 9 bases in the middle. The germline V gene has CDR1 SEHNR and CDR2 FQNEAQ (reference sequence). The CDR3 is CASSLGEEAFF. The CDR3 DNA follows: TGTGCCAGCAGCCTCGGCGAGGAAGCTTTCTTT.

This clonotype was picked up a small number of times. The chain combines TRBV6-2 or TRBV6-3 with TRBJ2-2, with 11 positions matching TRBD2. The ends lost 3 bases at V and 0 bases at J; junction bases unmatched: 3. CDR1 and CDR2 from the germline V gene are MNHEY and SVGEGT. CDR3 length: 17 residues. Here the CDR3 DNA reads TGTGCCAGCAGTTATCCTAGCGGGGGGCCGAACACCGGGGAGCTGTTTTTT. Translating it yields CASSYPSGGPNTGELFF.

The count of this clonotype is one. The chain joins TRBV12-3 or TRBV12-4 to TRBJ2-7; the D is unclear. This CDR3 is built from 11 residues. Trimming removed 5 bases from V and 7 bases from J, with 9 bases in between. CDR3 in amino acids: CASSVAAEQYF. CDR3 nucleotide sequence: TGTGCCAGCAGTGTGGCGGCGGAGCAGTACTTC.

The chain is built from TRBV11-3 and TRBJ2-2; tentatively, D is TRBD2 (5 bases). CDR3 size: 16 residues. V lost 6 bases and J lost 4, with 18 bases in between. Germline-derived CDR1 and CDR2 are SGHNT and YENEEA. For the CDR3, the DNA is TGTGCCAGCAGTCTCGGCGAGGGCCTCAGCACCGGGGAGCTGTTTTTT. This encodes CASSLGEGLSTGELFF.

The chain combines TRBV14 with TRBJ1-2; no reliable D call. This CDR3 has 13 amino acids. Germline V CDR1 and CDR2: SGHDN, FVKESK. Trimming removed 0 bases from V and 5 bases from J, with 7 bases in between. The CDR3 nucleotides read TGTGCCAGCAGCCAAGAGGCTACGTATGGCTACACCTTC. Its protein product is CASSQEATYGYTF. The full variable domain, its missing parts supplied by reference TRBV14 and TRBJ1-2, is EAGVTQFPSHSVIEKGQTVTLRCDPISGHDNLYWYRRVMGKEIKFLLHFVKESKQDESGMPNNRFLAERTGGTYSTLKVQPAELEDSGVYFCASSQEATYGYTFGSGTRLTVV.

The V and J genes are TRBV20-1 and TRBJ2-7; unclear D gene. The CDR3 is 11 residues long. Germline V gives CDR1 DFQATT, CDR2 SNEGSKA (reference sequence). With 6 bases removed from V and 6 bases from J, the gap between germline ends came to 12 bases. CDR3 in DNA: TGCAGTGCGGAAGCTGGTCTCGAGCAGTACTTC. This sequence encodes CSAEAGLEQYF.

This clonotype was observed a handful of times. The chain carries TRBV11-2 and TRBJ1-6; perhaps TRBD1 as D (6 bases). This CDR3 has 16 amino acids. Trimming cost V 4 bases and J 1 base, with 11 bases left between them. Germline lookup yields CDR1 SGHAT and CDR2 FQNNGV. The CDR3 reads CASSWKGGSYNSPLHF. The CDR3 nucleotides are TGTGCCAGCAGCTGGAAAGGGGGATCCTATAATTCACCCCTCCACTTT.

This rearrangement joins TRBV24-1 to TRBJ2-3; no definite D call. CDR1 and CDR2 (germline): KGHDR, SFDVKD. Trimming pared 4 bases from V and 0 bases from J, leaving 4 bases between. The CDR3 has 13 amino acids. As DNA, the CDR3 is TGTGCCACCAGTGAGTTCAGCACAGATACGCAGTATTTT. Translated, it gives CATSEFSTDTQYF.

The V call is TRBV20-1, the J call TRBJ2-1, with a weak D call TRBD1 (6 bases). CDR1 DFQATT and CDR2 SNEGSKA come from the germline V gene (reference sequence). The V gene lost 3 bases and the J gene lost 4 bases, with 13 bases spanning the gap. The CDR3 totals 14 residues. The CDR3 bases are TGCAGTGCTAGCCCCAACAGGGAATACAATGAGCAGTTCTTC. Translation: CSASPNREYNEQFF.

The chain employs TRBV16 and TRBJ1-2, with D possibly being TRBD1 (6 bases). The CDR3 spans 16 residues. In germline, CDR1 is KGHSY, CDR2 FQNENV. The germline V and J ends were trimmed by 0 bases and 4 bases, with 15 bases remaining between them. The CDR3 loop is CASSQSGGAAPYGYTF. The CDR3 DNA reads TGTGCCAGCAGCCAATCGGGGGGGGCCGCCCCCTATGGCTACACCTTC.